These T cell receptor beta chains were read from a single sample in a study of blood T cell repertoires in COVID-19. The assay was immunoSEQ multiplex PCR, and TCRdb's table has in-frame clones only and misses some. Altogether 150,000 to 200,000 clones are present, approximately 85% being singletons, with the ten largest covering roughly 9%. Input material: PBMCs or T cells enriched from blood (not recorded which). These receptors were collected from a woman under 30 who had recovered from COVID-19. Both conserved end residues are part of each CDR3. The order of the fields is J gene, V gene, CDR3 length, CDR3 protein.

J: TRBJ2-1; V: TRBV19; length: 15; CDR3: CASRWGDRPYNEQFF
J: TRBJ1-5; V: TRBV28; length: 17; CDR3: CASSSSEWTGYNQPQHF
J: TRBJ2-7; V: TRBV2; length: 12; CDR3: CASTLTTYEQYF
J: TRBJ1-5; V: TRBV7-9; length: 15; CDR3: CASRASGNNDQPQHF
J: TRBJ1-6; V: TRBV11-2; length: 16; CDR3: CASSSVLSSYNSPLHF
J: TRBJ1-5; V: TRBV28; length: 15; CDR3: CASSFRQGAGQPQHF
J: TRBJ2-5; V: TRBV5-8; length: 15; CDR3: CASSSAGRGLETQYF
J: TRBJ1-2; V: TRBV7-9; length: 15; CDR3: CASSQDSQRNYGYTF
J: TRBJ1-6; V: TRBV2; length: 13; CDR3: CATKNQGVSPLHF
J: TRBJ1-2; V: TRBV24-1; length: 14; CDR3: CATSDGRQFYGYTF
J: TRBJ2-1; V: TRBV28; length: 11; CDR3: CASSTSSAQFF
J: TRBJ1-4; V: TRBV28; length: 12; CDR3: CASSHFYEKLFF
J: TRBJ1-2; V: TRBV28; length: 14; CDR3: CASSPGGRDYGYTF
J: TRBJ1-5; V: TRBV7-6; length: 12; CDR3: CASSPPGQPQHF
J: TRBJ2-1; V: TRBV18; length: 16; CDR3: CASSPSRGSANNEQFF
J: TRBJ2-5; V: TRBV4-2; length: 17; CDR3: CASSQDKDGGEGETQYF
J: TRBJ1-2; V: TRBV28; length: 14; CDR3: CASRNSGDPGGYTF
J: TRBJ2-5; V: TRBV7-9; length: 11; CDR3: CASSRVETQYF
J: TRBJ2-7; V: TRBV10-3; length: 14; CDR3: CAIRDSQGDYEQYF
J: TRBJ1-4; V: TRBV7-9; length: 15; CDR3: CASTNRAGGNEKLFF
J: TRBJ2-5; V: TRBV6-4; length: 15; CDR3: CASSERAGEVETQYF
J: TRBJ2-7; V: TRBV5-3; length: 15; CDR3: CARRLATGGANEQYF
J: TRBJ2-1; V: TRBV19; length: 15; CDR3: CASSIIPSSYNEQFF